Described below is a single TCR beta chain sequence and its context. Its specificity is not known. This sample was included in a study of OX40 agonist ivuxolimab in advanced cancers. About the study: In this trial design, patients received ivuxolimab intravenously at 0.01 to 10 mg/kg every 2 weeks. People in dose escalation had one of these cancers: hepatocellular carcinoma, melanoma, renal cell or head and neck cancer. General study findings and limits: The study found that CD8+ T cells averaged more expanded clones than CD4+.

This CDR3 has 14 residues. V lost 5 bases and J lost 3, with 14 bases in between. Germline V gene lookup returns CDR1 LNHDA and CDR2 SQIVND (reference sequence). Only in-frame clones appear in the TCRdb table, and some are missing; sequencing was by immunoSEQ multiplex PCR. The sample includes 66,000 or so clones, about 90% of them seen just once. This clonotype was obtained from an adult with an advanced solid tumor such as melanoma, head and neck, liver or kidney cancer. The sequencing here drew on CD4+ or CD8+ T cells sorted from blood, taken in a trial of the OX40 agonist ivuxolimab. This chain uses TRBV19 with TRBJ2-7; D possibly corresponds to TRBD2 (6 bases). In DNA, the CDR3 is TGTGCCAGTAGTGTCTCCGGGACTGACTACGAGCAGTACTTC. It codes for CASSVSGTDYEQYF.